This T cell receptor beta chain was retrieved from a study of cytomegalovirus exposure and HLA in healthy donors. Study context: Earlier, 150 million to 200 million T cells were analyzed, and more than 100 million unique TCR beta sequences were found among them.

General observations from the study: For most TCR beta V segments, an earlier analysis put the productive rate at about 90% or about 30% of the time. It was in a later analysis that TCR association rates were seen to vary by HLA locus, highest for DRB1 and lowest for HLA-C. Specificity for CMV antigens was confirmed in vitro for a few of the CMV-associated chains.

This CDR3 has 15 residues. CDR1 and CDR2 from the germline V gene are GTSNPN and SVGIG (reference sequence). V lost 7 bases, J lost 5 bases, and 12 bases stayed unmatched. Concerning this clone: Its target is not known.

This PCR relied on a set of 60 Vbeta primers and 13 Jbeta primers. Only in-frame clones appear in the TCRdb table, and some are missing; sequencing was by immunoSEQ multiplex PCR. The sample carries approximately 190,000 clones, roughly 76% recorded once. The chain has TRBV30 and TRBJ1-2, with TRBD1 matching 11 bases. The material sequenced was PBMCs. The TCR was taken from a man aged 35-49 years in good health and CMV-seropositive. CDR3 DNA sequence: TGTGCCTCATCCGGGGGACAGGGGGGGAGTTATGGCTACACCTTC. Translated: CASSGGQGGSYGYTF.